This TCR beta chain emerged from a study of cytomegalovirus exposure and HLA in healthy donors. Study-level findings and limits: Analysis was performed later, and it showed HLA-associated TCR beta chains to be more clonally expanded than equally common others.

After removal of 6 bases from V and 7 bases from J, the junction contained 10 bases not matched to a gene. The V gene's germline CDR1 is MNHEY and CDR2 SMNVEV (reference sequence). The CDR3 consists of 15 residues. The PCR employed 60 Vbeta primers together with 13 Jbeta primers. Sequenced by immunoSEQ multiplex PCR; TCRdb stores in-frame clones only, minus some. This table holds 140,000 to 150,000 clones, around 73% found once. In regard to this clone: Its target is not known.

There were likely unrecorded immune exposures, though donors were nominally healthy when sampled. The sequence was collected from a young woman in good health and CMV-seronegative. This chain joins TRBV27 and TRBJ1-4, with 8 bases fitting TRBD1. Sequenced sample: PBMCs. CDR3 bases: TGTGCCAGCAGGACCGCCGGACAGGGCCGTGAAAAACTGTTTTTT. Protein product: CASRTAGQGREKLFF.